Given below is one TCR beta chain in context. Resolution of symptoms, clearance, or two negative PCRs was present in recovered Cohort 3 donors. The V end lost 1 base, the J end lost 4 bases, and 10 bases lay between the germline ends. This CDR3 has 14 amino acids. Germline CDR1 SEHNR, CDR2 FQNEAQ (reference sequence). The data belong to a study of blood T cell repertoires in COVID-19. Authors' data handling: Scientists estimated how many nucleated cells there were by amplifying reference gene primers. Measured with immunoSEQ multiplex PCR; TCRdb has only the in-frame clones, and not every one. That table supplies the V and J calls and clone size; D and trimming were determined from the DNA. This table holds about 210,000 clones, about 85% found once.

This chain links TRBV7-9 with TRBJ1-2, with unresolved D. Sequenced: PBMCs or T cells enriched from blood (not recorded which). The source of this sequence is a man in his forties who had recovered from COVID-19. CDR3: CASSLGAAFYGYTF. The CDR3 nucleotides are TGTGCCAGCAGCTTAGGGGCAGCCTTCTATGGCTACACCTTC.